This is a list of T cell receptor beta chains from one sample in a study of T cells after yellow fever vaccination. MiXCR was run by TCRdb on the 5' RACE reads, yielding one entry per CDR3 protein. The sample carries 300,000 to 400,000 distinct CDR3 sequences, about an eighth recorded once. The source was CD4+ T cells sorted from PBMCs, collected 15 days after the yellow fever booster vaccination. The receptor set was obtained from a young man who received the YFV17D yellow fever vaccine. The CDR3 runs from the conserved cysteine through the conserved F or W. Some rows mark clone size as missing; the rest say once, few, many or name a class of expanded clone.

size,V,CDR3
few,TRBV15,CATSREGLAGGNEQFF
NA,TRBV4-1,CASSQLGAVAFF
NA,TRBV2,CASRRGANTGELFF
once,TRBV7-8,CASSLDRTGRYLPQHF
many,TRBV5-1,CASSNGGGLGTDTQYF
many,TRBV20-1,CSARDEVSGANVLTF
NA,TRBV5-1,CASSPESSNYGYTF
few,TRBV6-6,CASSYPLDLTGELFF
few,TRBV3-1,CASSREGGELFF
few,TRBV11-2,CASSLPRIPTAYEQYF
NA,TRBV4-2,CASSQDPAAFQVDEKLFF
NA,TRBV7-2,CASSLASGQGNPYEQYF
few,TRBV7-8,CASSLAGGDTIYF
few,TRBV18,CASSPPRQGAYGYTF
few,TRBV12-3/TRBV12-4,CASSGDASAQYF
NA,TRBV5-5,CASSFVLDGELFF
few,TRBV12-3/TRBV12-4,CASSTSAGARQTQYF
NA,TRBV20-1,CSAKGQGAVEQYF
few,TRBV29-1,CSVEEIDRRASSYNEQFF
few,TRBV2,CASSADRGGYTF
few,TRBV4-1,CASSREKTGAGTEAFF
few,TRBV9,CASSATVTSGYTF
NA,TRBV10-3,CAIRQERKQPQHF
few,TRBV5-4,CASSLSGAGDTQYF
NA,TRBV4-1,CASSQDGQVYSNQPQHF
many,TRBV5-1,CASSFSGGNTGELFF
NA,TRBV7-7,CATSMGLGQGGTGELFF
many,TRBV29-1,CSAGTSGYEQYF
NA,TRBV15,CATSRDLVFTAMNTEAFF
NA,TRBV7-9,CASSLNTGGEDTQYF
few,TRBV5-5,CASSLPVPPETQYF
many,TRBV4-3,CASSQTGSDTQYF
few,TRBV6-1,CASSEQGQQPQHF
few,TRBV6-2/TRBV6-3,CASSYSAGRNNEQFF
few,TRBV5-6,CASSLAGISAEAFF
NA,TRBV7-6,CASSTQGAGQPQHF
many,TRBV4-3,CASSQAVISSSDGYTF
NA,TRBV6-2/TRBV6-3,CASSYGARSTFSAANVLTF
few,TRBV6-6,CASSGRTGQTEAFF
NA,TRBV7-9,CASSFTSGGIQYF
NA,TRBV7-2,CASSLAEVIGSPLHF
NA,TRBV6-5,CASRKGGAVSGANVLTF
few,TRBV9,CASSVTGAGGYTF
once,TRBV29-1,CSVSRQGARTEAFF
few,TRBV5-1,CASSPAATDTQYF
few,TRBV6-5,CASNSEPTYAGELFF
NA,TRBV6-5,CASRRIRLGENYGYTF
NA,TRBV7-9,CASSRTSGGDEQFF
NA,TRBV5-1,CASSGGVSSYNEQFF
NA,TRBV7-9,CASSLATTGVYGYTF
few,TRBV9,CASSAGGTGIDEQFF
many,TRBV6-6,CASSEQGNTEAFF
NA,TRBV12-3/TRBV12-4,CASSEAGRGNTIYF